The text below deals with one T cell receptor delta chain. No cognate antigen has been identified for it. This DNA translates differently at residue 16 from the TCRdb protein, which is that of a much larger clone; a read error is likely, and the protein shown is the DNA's own translation. For bulk TCR repertoire analysis, Vgamma9/Vdelta2+ and Vdelta2-negative gammadelta T cell populations were flow-sorted out of peripheral blood mononuclear cells. The library was made by multiplex PCR. The run used an Illumina MiSeq. From each sorted gammadelta T cell sample, both TCR gamma (TRG) and TCR delta (TRD) chains were sequenced. The paper's processing steps were these. The repertoire analyses used clonotype tree plots, the accumulated frequency of the top 20 clonotypes, and diversity index (DI) and D75 metrics. TCRdb called clones afresh from the public reads with CATT; identical DNA rows were later merged. Clone size and V and J calls follow TCRdb, not the original study. This sample holds about 57,000 delta-chain clones; around 1.8% were observed only once. The biggest ten clones account for approximately 15% of the sample.

Via the germline V gene, CDR1 is GEAIGNYY and CDR2 EKD. The CDR3, from cysteine to phenylalanine, totals 20 residues. CDR3 DNA is the only sequence kept; it has 60 bases, read in frame from the first base. This sample is part of a study of γδ T cells in repeated Plasmodium falciparum infection listed by TCRdb under 2021. Study-wide context: The natural-infection arm enrolled Malian children exposed to intense seasonal malaria transmission and compared the Malian children with Australian children matched for age and gender. Four controlled human malaria infections were administered to about five malaria-naive U.S. adults over roughly 580 days by bites from P. falciparum NF54-infected Anopheles stephensi mosquitoes. Controlled-infection subjects were sampled at baseline, immediately before selected infections, and 21 days after each infection. Malian gammadelta TCR repertoires were analysed cross-sectionally during no-transmission periods and were analysed longitudinally across acute febrile malaria episodes. The study examined how repeated Plasmodium falciparum infection shapes the human gammadelta T cell repertoire, using natural infection in Mali and controlled human malaria infection. What the authors observed across the whole study: Repeated controlled infections appeared to drive waves of new clonotype selection in Vdelta2-negative, largely Vdelta1+, gammadelta TCR repertoires. The Malian cohort came from a small rural village of predominantly one ethnic group, limiting generalizability. Compared with the repertoires of Australian children, the Vdelta2-negative gammadelta TCR repertoires of Malian children appeared more clonally expanded, less diverse and less shared. Vgamma9/Vdelta2+ TCR repertoires kept a highly stable polyclonal repertoire across time and infection, and many TCRgamma sequences overlapped between individuals. Analysis of inter-individual variability in gammadelta T cell responses was limited by the small size of the controlled-infection cohort.

This receptor was taken from a pool of human donors (malaria-infected and uninfected, not separated). Sequences were obtained from gamma-delta T cells from blood. Recombination joined TRDV2 with TRDJ1; the central 8 bases match TRDD3. As TCRdb names no J gene, one was assigned here on the basis of a DNA match to germline. This receptor carries the CDR3 CACDTLPGTGGLLDTNKLIF. The DNA sequence is TGTGCCTGTGACACTCTTCCCGGGACTGGGGGTCTACTGGACACCAATAAACTCATCTTT.